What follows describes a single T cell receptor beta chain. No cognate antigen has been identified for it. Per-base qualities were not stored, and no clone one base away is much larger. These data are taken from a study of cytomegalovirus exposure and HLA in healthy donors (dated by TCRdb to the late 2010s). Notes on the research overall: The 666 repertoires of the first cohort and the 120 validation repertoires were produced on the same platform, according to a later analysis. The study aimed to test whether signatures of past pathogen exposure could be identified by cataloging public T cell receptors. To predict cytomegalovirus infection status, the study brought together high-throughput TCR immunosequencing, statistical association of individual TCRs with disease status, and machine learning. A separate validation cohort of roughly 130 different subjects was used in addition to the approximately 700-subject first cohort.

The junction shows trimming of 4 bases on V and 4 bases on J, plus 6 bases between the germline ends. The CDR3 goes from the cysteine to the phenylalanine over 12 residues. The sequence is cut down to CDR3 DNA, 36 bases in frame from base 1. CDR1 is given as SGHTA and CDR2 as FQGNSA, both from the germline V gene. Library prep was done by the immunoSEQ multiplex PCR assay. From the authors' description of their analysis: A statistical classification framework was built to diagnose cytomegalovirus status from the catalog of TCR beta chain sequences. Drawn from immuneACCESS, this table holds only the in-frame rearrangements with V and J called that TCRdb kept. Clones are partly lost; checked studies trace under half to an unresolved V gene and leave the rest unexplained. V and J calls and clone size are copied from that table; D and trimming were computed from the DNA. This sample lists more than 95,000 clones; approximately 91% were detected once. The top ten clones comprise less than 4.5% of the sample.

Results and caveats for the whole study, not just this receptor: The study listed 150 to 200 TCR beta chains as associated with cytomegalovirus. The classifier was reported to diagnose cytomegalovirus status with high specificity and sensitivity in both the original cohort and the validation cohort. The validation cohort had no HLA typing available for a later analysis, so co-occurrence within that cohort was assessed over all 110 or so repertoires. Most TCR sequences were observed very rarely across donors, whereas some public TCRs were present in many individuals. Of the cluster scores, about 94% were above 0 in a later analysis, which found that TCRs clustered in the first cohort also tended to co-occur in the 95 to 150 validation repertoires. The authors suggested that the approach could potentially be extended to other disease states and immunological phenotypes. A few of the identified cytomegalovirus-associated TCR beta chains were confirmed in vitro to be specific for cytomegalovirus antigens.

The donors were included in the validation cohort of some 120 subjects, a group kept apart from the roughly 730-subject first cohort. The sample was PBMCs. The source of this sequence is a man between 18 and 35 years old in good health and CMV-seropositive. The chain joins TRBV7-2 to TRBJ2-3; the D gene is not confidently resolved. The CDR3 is CASSSTADTQYF. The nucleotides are TGTGCCAGCAGCTCCACAGCAGATACGCAGTATTTT.